The T cell receptor beta chain described here comes from a study of shared clonotypes between healthy human individuals. Study-level results: What naive subsets generally showed was a larger estimated richness than memory subsets showed.

Generated by immunoSEQ multiplex PCR, the TCRdb table keeps only in-frame clones and is missing some. The sample shows fewer than 200,000 clones, roughly 91% of them seen only once. As regards this clone: The antigen is not known.

The material sequenced was naive CD4+ T cells sorted from blood. The subset: CD45RA+ positively selected. This receptor was obtained from a woman under 40 in good health.

The CDR3 here is CASSRGAGGVSTDTQYF. As DNA, the CDR3 is TGTGCCAGTTCCCGAGGGGCGGGAGGGGTTAGCACAGATACGCAGTATTTT. The gene calls are TRBV19 and TRBJ2-3; 9 bases agree with TRBD2. The V segment lost 8 bases and the J segment 0 bases; nucleotides outside the gene matches: 12. The CDR3 runs to 17 residues. Germline CDR1 reads LNHDA; CDR2 reads SQIVND (reference sequence).